Described below is a single T cell receptor (beta chain) sequence and its context. The antigen this receptor binds is unknown. No quality values exist for individual bases; no much larger clone is one base distant. From the cysteine through the phenylalanine, the CDR3 covers 15 amino acids. Of all the DNA, just the CDR3 is kept, 45 bases in frame from base 1. Germline trimming amounts to 5 bases on V and 1 base on J, with 3 as the count of junction bases outside the gene matches. CDR1 is given as SEHNR and CDR2 as FQNEAQ, both from the germline V gene (reference sequence). The sample comes from a study of shared clonotypes between healthy human individuals (dated by TCRdb to about 2020). As for the study more broadly: The cohort comprised two women and a few men aged 18 to 49 years. Each donor's leukapheresis produced roughly between roughly 0.85 and 9.5 billion PBMCs. Blood TCR repertoires of about 5 healthy adults were deeply sequenced to estimate repertoire size and the extent of clonotype sharing between individuals. Different laboratories and diverse techniques were used to prepare libraries and sequence TCR repertoires, to increase sequencing depth and limit assay-specific biases. For each donor, CD4 naive and CD4 memory were each given three plates, CD8 naive was given two plates, and CD8 memory was given one plate.

The study at large found these results: Roughly 5.2% of naive CD4, approximately 3.7% of naive CD8, approximately 2.2% of memory CD4, and around 0.4% of memory CD8 clonotypes were shared across a few donors. Estimated clonotype richness was generally larger for naive than for memory subsets. Higher generation probabilities were observed for clonotypes shared by all four sorted-subset donors than for non-shared clonotypes. Sampling was restricted to blood, and TCR repertoires in tissue are likely to differ from TCR repertoires in blood. Pairwise subsampling led to the expectation that sequencing depth would affect the degree of clonotype sharing among donors. Because the study included only a small number of donors, the genetic and exposure-history diversity represented was limited. Rarefaction of sorted-subset datasets indicated incomplete sequencing despite the large sequencing depth.

Using the deep immunoSEQ assay, multiplex PCR amplified TCR CDR3 regions from genomic DNA. Extracted genomic DNA from each cell subset was spread evenly across all wells of several immunoSEQ 96-well plates, with each plate serving as a replicate. For sorted subsets, each replicate PCR was loaded with approximately 200 ng genomic DNA, equivalent to 30,000 to 35,000 T cell genomes. The purified libraries were quantified using a Qubit 3.0 fluorometer, sized with a Bioanalyzer 2100, and then quantified again using the KAPA Library Quantification kit. A separate single-read 150-cycle Illumina NextSeq 550 flow cell was used to sequence each immunoSEQ 96-well plate. The study's own analysis went as follows. The immunoSEQ output contained only junctional sequences without quality scores, so filtering could not match that applied to full-length reads. Sequences were annotated with PyIR, a Python wrapper for IgBLAST v1.9, using IMGT germline references to assign V/J genes and CDR3. Reads were removed for weak V/J assignments (E-value above 1e-6), missing CDR3, stop codons, out-of-frame junctions, or ambiguous translated residues. V3J clonotypes were defined as sequences sharing the same inferred V gene, J gene, and CDR3 amino acid sequence. To compute the percentage overlap between repertoires, the number of shared unique clonotypes was divided by the size of the smaller repertoire. RTK rarefaction, the Chao1 estimator, and Recon v2.1 estimates of unobserved clonotypes were used to assess repertoire richness. For all TCRbeta clonotypes obtained by the gDNA method from four donors, generation probabilities were computed with OLGA. Drawn from immuneACCESS, this table holds only the in-frame rearrangements with V and J called that TCRdb kept. Clones are partly lost; checked studies trace under half to an unresolved V gene and leave the rest unexplained. V and J calls and clone size are those listed in that table; D and trimming were worked out from the DNA. The sample has a few hundred thousand clones on record, 97% of them singletons. Around 0.058% of the sample is in the top ten clones.

Donors were healthy HIV-negative adults with no recently reported acute infections or vaccinations. Every donor was a Caucasian adult residing in Nashville, Tennessee, USA. CD4+ T cells were enriched by magnetic negative selection; naive cells were then positively selected on CD45RA, and the negative fraction formed the memory subset. After blood collection by leukapheresis, PBMCs were isolated using Ficoll-Histopaque density gradient centrifugation and then cryopreserved in the vapor phase of liquid nitrogen. Purity and quantity of every magnetically sorted T cell population were checked by analytical flow cytometry. From each sorted fraction, genomic DNA was isolated and quantified by UV absorbance on a Nanodrop 2000c.

The sequenced sample consisted of naive CD4+ T cells sorted from blood. The sample's cell subset or site label, in plain terms: CD45RA+ positively selected. The receptor's source is a woman aged 25 to 39 in good health. The chain uses TRBV7-9 and TRBJ2-5; 11 bases in the junction line up with TRBD2. Here is the DNA: TGTGCCAGCAGCCATACTAGCGGGAGCCAAGAGACCCAGTACTTC. Its protein is CASSHTSGSQETQYF.